This T cell receptor beta chain was recovered during a study of blood T cell repertoires in COVID-19. Across the whole study: PBMCs, B-cell-depleted T cells, or T cells were the source of the cDNA or gDNA that made up the material.

V lost 5 bases and J lost 2, with 13 bases in between. Germline CDR1 and CDR2: SGHTA and FQGNSA. CDR3 length: 16 residues. Authors' analysis steps: It was from reference gene primer amplification that nucleated cell counts were estimated. Using immunoSEQ multiplex PCR, the repertoire was profiled, and TCRdb retains in-frame clones only, with some absent. V and J calls and clone size come straight from that table; D and trimming were deduced from the DNA. The sample carries around 68,000 clones, roughly 87% recorded once. The TCR sequence derives from a man between 45 and 60 years old with active COVID-19. The V gene is TRBV7-2, the J gene TRBJ1-6, with D tentatively TRBD1 (6 bases). Specimen: peripheral blood. This CDR3 reads CASSPQGMAYNSPLHF. The CDR3 DNA reads as TGTGCCAGCAGCCCCCAGGGGATGGCCTATAATTCACCCCTCCACTTT.